This record looks at one T cell receptor beta chain sequence and its context. Participant reports of clinical history set cohort assignment. Sequenced by immunoSEQ multiplex PCR; TCRdb stores in-frame clones only, minus some. The table lists a few hundred thousand clones, approximately 84% of them singletons, with about 4% in the top ten. V was pared by 4 bases and J by 3 bases, with 6 bases of the junction left unmatched. The CDR3 length is 14 residues. The germline V gene has CDR1 MGHRA and CDR2 YSYEKL. The sample is drawn from a study of blood T cell repertoires in COVID-19. Sequenced sample: PBMCs or T cells enriched from blood (not recorded which). The origin of this receptor is a man aged 25-45 years who had recovered from COVID-19. V is TRBV4-1 and J is TRBJ2-7, with 7 bases matching TRBD1. CDR3: CASSRIGTVYEQYF. CDR3 nucleotide sequence: TGCGCCAGCAGCCGGATTGGGACAGTCTACGAGCAGTACTTC.